The entry below describes one T cell receptor beta chain. The sample comes from a study of blood T cell repertoires in COVID-19. Study details: T cells, B-cell-depleted T cells, or PBMCs provided the cDNA or gDNA that served as material.

Profiled with immunoSEQ multiplex PCR; TCRdb holds only in-frame clones, not every one. The sample gives roughly 340,000 clones, roughly nine tenths of which show up once; about 1% is in the top ten. Germline assignment: CDR1 SNHLY and CDR2 FYNNEI. With 4 bases clipped from V and 4 bases from J, the junction kept 5 bases outside the gene matches. The CDR3 consists of 14 residues. Participant-reported clinical history was the basis for cohort assignment. The chain employs TRBV2 and TRBJ1-2; 8 bases are shared with TRBD1. The sample taken for sequencing was PBMCs or T cells enriched from blood (not recorded which). The TCR was taken from a man between 18 and 35 years old who had recovered from COVID-19. CDR3 region: CASSGQGSAYGYTF. CDR3 nucleotides: TGTGCCAGCAGTGGACAGGGGAGTGCCTATGGCTACACCTTC.